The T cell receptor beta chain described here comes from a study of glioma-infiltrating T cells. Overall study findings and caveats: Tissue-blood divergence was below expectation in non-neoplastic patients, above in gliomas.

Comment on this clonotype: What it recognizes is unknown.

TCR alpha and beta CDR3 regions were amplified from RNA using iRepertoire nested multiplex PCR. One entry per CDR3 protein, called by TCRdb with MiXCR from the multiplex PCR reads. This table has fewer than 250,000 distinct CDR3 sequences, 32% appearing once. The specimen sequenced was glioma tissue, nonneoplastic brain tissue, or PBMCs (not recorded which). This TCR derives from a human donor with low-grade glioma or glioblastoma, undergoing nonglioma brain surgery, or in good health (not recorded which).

CDR3 amino acids: CASRGLAGTSDTQYF. As DNA, the CDR3 is TGCGCCAGCAGAGGACTAGCGGGAACTTCAGATACGCAGTATTTT. The V and J genes are TRBV4-3 and TRBJ2-3, with TRBD2 matching 12 bases. Germline CDR1 and CDR2: LGHNA and YSLEER. With V trimmed by 6 bases and J by 4 bases, 5 bases remained unmatched. This CDR3 has 15 residues.